The rows below give T cell receptor beta chains drawn from one sample of a study of T cell changes during pregnancy in multiple sclerosis. The method was immunoSEQ multiplex PCR; TCRdb's version includes in-frame clones alone and lacks a portion of them. The sample includes about 67,000 clones, just over 90% of them seen just once. Sequenced material: peripheral blood, taken in the third trimester of pregnancy. These receptors were obtained from a female donor with multiple sclerosis, enrolled in a pregnancy study. The CDR3 runs from the conserved cysteine through the conserved F or W. A D gene is named only where the DNA matches it firmly. The size entry is marked missing in some rows and otherwise reads once, few, many or a size class.

-	TRBV30	TRBJ2-7	-	CAWRGAYEQYF	TGTGCCTGGAGGGGAGCTTACGAGCAGTACTTC
TRBD1	TRBV6-5	TRBJ2-7	-	CASRSGTGVWEQYF	TGTGCCAGCAGGTCCGGGACAGGGGTGTGGGAGCAGTACTTC
TRBD2	TRBV19	TRBJ2-5	-	CASSMRLAGEETQYF	TGTGCCAGTAGTATGAGACTAGCGGGAGAAGAGACCCAGTACTTC
-	TRBV6-4	TRBJ1-4	-	CASSDSRTGIKATTNEKLFF	TGTGCCAGCAGTGACTCGAGGACGGGAATCAAGGCGACAACTAATGAAAAACTGTTTTTT
-	TRBV4-3	TRBJ1-1	-	CASSQVIGDNTEAFF	TGCGCCAGCAGCCAAGTTATCGGAGATAACACTGAAGCTTTCTTT
-	TRBV6-4	TRBJ2-3	-	CASSDLGVRGTDTQYF	TGTGCCAGCAGTGACTTAGGCGTTCGGGGCACAGATACGCAGTATTTT
-	TRBV30	TRBJ1-1	-	CAWSPGGYTEAFF	TGTGCCTGGAGTCCCGGGGGTTACACTGAAGCTTTCTTT
TRBD1	TRBV12-5	TRBJ2-7	-	CASGQDRSYEQYF	TGTGCTAGTGGTCAGGACAGGAGCTACGAGCAGTACTTC
TRBD1	TRBV5-3	TRBJ2-7	-	CARRDRTTIYEQYF	TGTGCCAGACGGGACAGAACGACTATCTACGAGCAGTACTTC
TRBD2	TRBV5-1	TRBJ2-1	-	CASSLDGGRGDEQFF	TGCGCCAGCAGCTTGGACGGCGGGAGGGGGGATGAGCAGTTCTTC
TRBD1	TRBV5-4	TRBJ2-7	-	CASSLYLGTAGAEQYF	TGTGCCAGCAGCTTGTACCTCGGGACAGCCGGTGCCGAGCAGTACTTC
-	TRBV6-1	TRBJ1-5	-	CASSGAPLSNQPQHF	TGTGCCAGCAGTGGGGCCCCTCTGAGCAATCAGCCCCAGCATTTT
-	TRBV30	TRBJ2-5	-	CAWSEGLNDRLQYF	TGTGCCTGGAGCGAGGGGCTTAACGACAGGTTACAGTACTTC
-	TRBV6-5	TRBJ2-7	-	CASSTGAPLEQYF	TGTGCCAGCTCGACAGGAGCCCCCCTCGAGCAGTACTTC
-	TRBV6-5	TRBJ1-5	-	CASSRPGLNQPQHF	TGTGCCAGCAGTCGCCCGGGACTTAATCAGCCCCAGCATTTT
-	TRBV7-9	TRBJ1-1	once	CASSSPPNTVQSEAFF	TGTGCCAGCAGCTCCCCCCCAAACACAGTCCAGTCTGAAGCTTTCTTT
TRBD1	TRBV6-1	TRBJ2-7	once	CASSSTGVREQYF	TGTGCCAGCAGTTCAACAGGGGTACGGGAGCAGTACTTC
-	TRBV7-7	TRBJ2-3	-	CASSLGRGTDTQYF	TGTGCCAGCAGCTTAGGTCGGGGTACAGATACGCAGTATTTT
-	TRBV2	TRBJ1-2	-	CASSATGGAWYGYTF	TGTGCCAGCAGTGCCACGGGGGGCGCGTGGTATGGCTACACCTTC
TRBD1	TRBV2	TRBJ1-4	-	CASRPTGGNEKLFF	TGTGCCAGCAGGCCGACAGGGGGTAATGAAAAACTGTTTTTT